Listed here are 28 T cell receptor beta chains from one sample, sequenced in a study of neurological immune-mediated disorders. TCRdb reprocessed the 5' RACE reads with MiXCR, giving one entry per CDR3 protein. The sample holds about 78,000 distinct CDR3 sequences, less than 5.5% seen once. The sequencing input was PBMCs. These receptors originate from a woman in her thirties with multiple sclerosis.

This clonotype was observed at least ten times. The rearrangement joins TRBV4-2 to TRBJ2-5; 7 nucleotides agree with TRBD1. Germline CDR1 and CDR2: LGHNA and YNFKEQ. Trimming at V came to 2 bases and at J to 4 bases, leaving 10 bases not matched to a gene. CDR3 length: 16 residues. This CDR3 reads CASSQTHRGSGETQYF. CDR3 in DNA: TGTGCCAGCAGCCAAACTCACAGGGGCTCCGGAGAGACCCAGTACTTC.

This clonotype was found many times. The chain combines TRBV10-3 with TRBJ1-1; D might be TRBD1 (6 bases). This CDR3 has 17 residues. Germline V lookup: CDR1 ENHRY, CDR2 SYGVKD. V gave up 3 bases and J gave up 5 bases, with 22 bases separating them. In nucleotides, the CDR3 is TGTGCCATCAGTGACCACGGACAGCGTCTTGAGGGGACTGAAGCTTTCTTT. Translating gives CAISDHGQRLEGTEAFF.

Points on this clonotype: The junction shows a germline mismatch at one end, possibly a read error. V usage is TRBV7-2 and J usage is TRBJ1-5, with D hard to call. CDR1 SGHTA and CDR2 FQGNSA come from the germline V gene. The CDR3 runs 14 residues. CDR3 nucleotide sequence: TGTGCCAGCAGCTTAGACCGAACCAATAAGACCCAGAATTTT. It codes for CASSLDRTNKTQNF.

This clonotype was detected many times. The chain employs TRBV3-1 and TRBJ1-3, with D perhaps matching TRBD1 (5 bases). The CDR3 runs to 13 residues. V gave up 6 bases and J gave up 2 bases, with 8 bases separating them. Germline values: CDR1 LGHDT, CDR2 YNNKEL (reference sequence). The CDR3 nucleotides are TGTGCCAGCAGTCGACAGACTGGAAACACCATATATTTT. Translation: CASSRQTGNTIYF.

The sample holds many counts of this clonotype. The chain couples TRBV27 to TRBJ2-1, with 8 nucleotides matching TRBD2. Germline CDR1 reads MNHEY; CDR2 reads SMNVEV (reference sequence). The CDR3 is 17 amino acids. V gave up 3 bases and J gave up 7 bases; unmatched junction bases: 14. Here the CDR3 DNA reads TGTGCCAGCAGTTTCCTCCTTACGGGACTAGAACCTAATGAGCAGTTCTTC. This encodes CASSFLLTGLEPNEQFF.

A note on this clonotype: This could be a read error, since a much larger clone is one nucleotide away. The chain uses TRBV5-8 and TRBJ1-5, with a weak D call TRBD1 (6 bases). Germline V gene data show CDR1 as SGHTS and CDR2 as YDEGEE. The CDR3 spans 14 residues. This CDR3 reads CASIPSGARQHQHF. The CDR3 DNA follows: TGTGCCAGCATCCCGTCGGGGGCGCGGCAGCACCAGCATTTT.

This clonotype came up many times. This chain connects TRBV5-1 to TRBJ2-1; D possibly corresponds to TRBD1 (5 bases). Germline V gives CDR1 SGHRS, CDR2 YFSETQ. The CDR3 contains 15 residues. V lost 0 bases, J lost 10 bases, and 17 bases lay in between. CDR3 residues: CASSLAQTQGREQFF. CDR3 in DNA: TGCGCCAGCAGCTTGGCCCAAACCCAGGGTCGCGAGCAGTTCTTC.

This clonotype was observed at least ten times. The chain couples TRBV5-1 to TRBJ2-1; D possibly corresponds to TRBD2 (5 bases). The CDR3 loop spans 15 amino acids. Per the germline V gene, CDR1 is SGHRS and CDR2 is YFSETQ. Trimming removed 4 bases at V and 1 base at J, with 12 bases between. In nucleotides, the CDR3 is TGCGCCAGCAGCCGAGGGCAGGCTTCCTACAATGAGCAGTTCTTC. This translates into CASSRGQASYNEQFF.

There are a few counts of this clonotype. This chain links TRBV14 with TRBJ1-2; D is undetermined. CDR1 is SGHDN and CDR2 is FVKESK in the germline V gene. CDR3 length equals 13 residues. V was cut by 4 bases and J by 4 bases, with 10 bases left in between. As DNA, the CDR3 is TGTGCCAGCAGCCCGCTTCCCACCTATGGCTACACCTTC. Translation gives CASSPLPTYGYTF.

This clonotype has a count of ten or more. This rearrangement joins TRBV5-1 to TRBJ2-7; perhaps TRBD2 as D (6 bases). Per the germline V gene, CDR1 is SGHRS and CDR2 is YFSETQ. V shed 0 bases and J shed 6 bases, with 13 bases lying between them. The CDR3 sequence is 14 residues long. The CDR3 region is CASSLAGGMSEQYV. The CDR3 DNA reads as TGCGCCAGCAGCTTGGCCGGGGGAATGAGCGAGCAGTACGTC.

In its sample, this clonotype was seen many times. The chain has TRBV5-1 and TRBJ1-2; 7 nucleotides align to TRBD1. The ends lost 4 bases at V and 2 bases at J; junction bases unmatched: 11. In germline, CDR1 is SGHRS, CDR2 YFSETQ. The CDR3 loop spans 16 amino acids. The CDR3 bases are TGCGCCAGCAGCCCGGGCCCGGAGACAGGGAACTATGGCTACACCTTC. It translates to CASSPGPETGNYGYTF.

This clonotype was observed at least ten times. The chain employs TRBV19 and TRBJ2-1, with 7 bases matching TRBD2. The ends lost 4 bases at V and 5 bases at J; junction bases unmatched: 5. Per germline, CDR1 LNHDA and CDR2 SQIVND (reference sequence). This CDR3 comprises 14 residues. CDR3 loop: CASSTGTKNNEQFF. As DNA, the CDR3 is TGTGCCAGTAGTACCGGGACTAAGAACAATGAGCAGTTCTTC. Complete variable domain (other parts from reference TRBV19 and TRBJ2-1): DGGITQSPKYLFRKEGQNVTLSCEQNLNHDAMYWYRQDPGQGLRLIYYSQIVNDFQKGDIAEGYSVSREKKESFPLTVTSAQKNPTAFYLCASSTGTKNNEQFFGPGTRLTVL.

This clonotype was recorded at least ten times. The chain combines TRBV24-1 with TRBJ2-2; D is undetermined. Germline CDR1 KGHDR, CDR2 SFDVKD. Trimming removed 4 bases at V and 0 bases at J, with 11 bases between. The CDR3 consists of 16 residues. CDR3: CATSDYRDANTGELFF. The CDR3 nucleotides are TGTGCCACCAGTGACTACAGAGACGCGAACACCGGGGAGCTGTTTTTT.

This clonotype showed up many times. The V call is TRBV6-5, the J call TRBJ2-5; D gene unclear. Germline V CDR1 and CDR2: MNHEY, SVGAGI. V lost 6 bases and J lost 5, with 10 bases in between. The CDR3 has 12 residues. CDR3: CASRGERETQYF. Here the CDR3 DNA reads TGTGCCAGCAGGGGCGAGAGGGAGACCCAGTACTTC.

This clonotype has ten or more counts. The chain uses TRBV20-1 and TRBJ2-1; TRBD2 aligns across 10 bases. The CDR3 length is 15 residues. Germline V lookup: CDR1 DFQATT, CDR2 SNEGSKA (reference sequence). The junction had 9 bases not matched to a gene; V was cut back by 6 bases and J by 4 bases. CDR3 amino acids: CSATPGTSAYNEQFF. CDR3 nucleotide sequence: TGCAGTGCCACACCCGGGACTAGCGCTTACAATGAGCAGTTCTTC.

This clonotype was seen many times. The rearrangement joins TRBV20-1 to TRBJ1-1; 7 bases are a match to TRBD1. The ends lost 5 bases at V and 5 bases at J; junction bases unmatched: 14. Germline V lookup: CDR1 DFQATT, CDR2 SNEGSKA (reference sequence). This CDR3 is built from 15 residues. The CDR3 region has the DNA TGCAGTGCTGGCCCGGGACAGCCCTTGGGGACTGAAGCTTTCTTT. Its translation is CSAGPGQPLGTEAFF.

This clonotype turned up a few times. V usage is TRBV19 and J usage is TRBJ1-1; D not certain. V was clipped by 6 bases and J by 4 bases, with 15 bases between them. This CDR3 contains 14 residues. Germline V CDR1 and CDR2: LNHDA, SQIVND (reference sequence). CDR3 amino acids: CASSPSAGFTEAFF. CDR3 DNA sequence: TGTGCCAGTAGCCCCTCCGCGGGTTTCACTGAAGCTTTCTTT.

This clonotype has at least ten counts. The genes are TRBV4-1 and TRBJ2-7; the match to TRBD1 covers 9 bases. J was trimmed by 1 base and V by 4 bases; bases with no gene match: 20. Germline loops: CDR1 MGHRA, CDR2 YSYEKL. This CDR3 contains 20 residues. The CDR3 nucleotides read TGCGCCAGCAGCCGCTCTCTTGGGGGACAGGGAGGCTCGAAGTCCTACGAGCAGTACTTC. Encoded protein: CASSRSLGGQGGSKSYEQYF.

The table lists this clonotype with many counts. The chain carries TRBV13 and TRBJ2-7; D assignment may be TRBD1 or TRBD2 (5 bases each). The CDR3 length is 12 residues. Per germline, CDR1 PRHDT and CDR2 FYEKMQ (reference sequence). V lost 6 bases to trimming and J lost 1 base, with 7 bases between them. The CDR3 sequence: CASRRGSYEQYF. The DNA for the CDR3 is TGTGCCAGCAGGAGGGGTTCCTACGAGCAGTACTTC.

This clonotype was detected many times. The rearrangement joins TRBV20-1 to TRBJ1-2, with 7 nucleotides matching TRBD1. The CDR3 is 14 amino acids. V was clipped by 6 bases and J by 5 bases; unmatched bases: 12. Germline assignment: CDR1 DFQATT and CDR2 SNEGSKA (reference sequence). CDR3 residues: CSARGTALRYGYTF. The CDR3 nucleotides read TGCAGTGCGCGTGGGACAGCCTTACGGTATGGCTACACCTTC.

This clonotype has a count of ten or more. V gene TRBV5-1 combines with J gene TRBJ2-1; the D gene is possibly TRBD1 (6 bases). Trimming removed 0 bases at V and 8 bases at J, with 12 bases between. The germline V gene encodes CDR1 SGHRS and CDR2 YFSETQ. The CDR3 runs 14 residues. DNA for the CDR3: TGCGCCAGCAGCTTGGCCGACAGGCCCCATGAGCAGTTCTTC. Encoded protein: CASSLADRPHEQFF.

At least ten counts were recorded for this clonotype. This rearrangement joins TRBV6-5 to TRBJ2-5; D perhaps matches TRBD1 (5 bases). With 6 bases removed from V and 2 bases from J, the gap between germline ends came to 13 bases. The CDR3 spans 14 residues. Germline values: CDR1 MNHEY, CDR2 SVGAGI. This CDR3 is CASSQGLGQETQYF. CDR3 DNA: TGTGCCAGCAGCCAGGGTTTAGGGCAAGAGACCCAGTACTTC.

This sequence joins TRBV29-1 and TRBJ2-2; no definite D call. The CDR3 loop spans 12 amino acids. V was trimmed by 4 bases and J by 7 bases, leaving 10 bases between them. The germline gives CDR1 SQVTM, CDR2 ANQGSEA. CDR3 sequence reads: CSVAGWDGELFF. CDR3 DNA: TGCAGCGTTGCCGGATGGGACGGGGAGCTGTTTTTT.

This clonotype turned up a few times. The genes are TRBV27 and TRBJ2-7; D remains ambiguous. CDR1 is MNHEY, CDR2 SMNVEV, per germline (reference sequence). Trimming stripped 0 bases from V and 7 bases from J, with 13 bases between. This CDR3 region has 14 residues. CDR3 sequence: CASSLSGTHWEQYF. As DNA, the CDR3 is TGTGCCAGCAGTTTATCAGGAACCCATTGGGAGCAGTACTTC.

This clonotype was observed at least ten times. This chain joins TRBV20-1 and TRBJ1-2; 7 positions match TRBD1. V dropped 7 bases and J dropped 3; count of bases not matched to a gene: 8. From germline, CDR1 is DFQATT and CDR2 SNEGSKA (reference sequence). The CDR3 sequence is 13 residues long. The CDR3 nucleotides are TGCAGTGGAGCCGTGACAGGGCACTATGGCTACACCTTC. The encoded protein is CSGAVTGHYGYTF.

This clonotype was found many times. The V and J genes are TRBV7-8 and TRBJ2-1, with TRBD2 matching 14 bases. The germline V gene encodes CDR1 SGHVS and CDR2 FQNEAQ. The CDR3 contains 16 residues. V lost 4 bases to trimming and J lost 9 bases; unmatched junction nucleotides: 8. The CDR3 here is CASSSRGLAGEGEQFF. The CDR3 DNA reads as TGTGCCAGCAGCTCCCGGGGACTAGCGGGAGAGGGTGAGCAGTTCTTC.

This clonotype was found many times. The CDR3 sequence is CASSTGTSNEQYF. The CDR3 DNA reads as TGTGCCAGCAGCACCGGGACTAGCAACGAGCAGTACTTC. The chain carries TRBV5-5 and TRBJ2-7, with TRBD2 matching over 9 bases. The V and J ends lost 4 bases and 5 bases, in that order; junction bases with no gene match: 4. CDR1 and CDR2 from the germline V gene are SGHKS and YYEKEE (reference sequence). The CDR3 is 13 amino acids.

This clonotype was seen many times. The chain links TRBV11-2 to TRBJ2-5; 7 bases are shared with TRBD2. This CDR3 comprises 13 residues. Unmatched junction bases numbered 2, after V lost 4 bases and J lost 3 bases. CDR1 is SGHAT and CDR2 is FQNNGV in the germline V gene. CDR3 coding DNA: TGTGCCAGCAGCTACGGACTAGAAGAGACCCAGTACTTC. Its protein product is CASSYGLEETQYF.